This T cell receptor beta chain came from a study of shared clonotypes between healthy human individuals. Study outcomes and limitations: About 5% was the fraction of naive CD4 clonotypes found shared across several donors. Collection of samples was limited to blood; tissue repertoires likely differ.

Each cell subset's genomic DNA was divided evenly among several immunoSEQ plates. The table came from immunoSEQ multiplex PCR; TCRdb's copy has only in-frame clones and leaves some out. This sample has about 2.1 million clones, with about 92% found just once. CD45RO-negative, CCR7-selected cells formed the naive CD8 fraction, which excluded terminally differentiated effector memory CD45RA+ cells. A word on this clone: Its antigen remains unknown.

V dropped 2 bases and J dropped 5 bases, with 9 bases sitting between them. The CDR3 covers 13 residues. Germline V gene sequence: CDR1 MDHEN, CDR2 SYDVKM. The clonotype comes from a man aged 18 to 29 in good health. Some clones in this sample may be carry-over from other donors' samples. J is TRBJ2-5 and V is TRBV28; no reliable D call. The material sequenced was naive CD8+ T cells from PBMCs. The CDR3 sequence is CASSLVPAETQYF. DNA for the CDR3: TGTGCCAGCAGTTTAGTGCCAGCGGAGACCCAGTACTTC. The full variable domain, with the rest looked up from reference TRBV28 and TRBJ2-5, is DVKVTQSSRYLVKRTGEKVFLECVQDMDHENMFWYRQDPGLGLRLIYFSYDVKMKEKGDIPEGYSVSREKKERFSLILESASTNQTSMYLCASSLVPAETQYFGPGTRLLVL.